Sequencing of this T cell receptor (beta chain) was carried out in a study of OX40 agonist ivuxolimab in advanced cancers. V was clipped by 5 bases and J by 0 bases; unmatched bases: 7. Germline assignment: CDR1 MDHEN and CDR2 SYDVKM. The CDR3 extends over 15 amino acids. At baseline, cycle 4 day 1, and cycle 7 day 1, blood was sampled. The data were produced by immunoSEQ multiplex PCR, yet TCRdb's version contains in-frame clones alone and is incomplete. The sample holds about 77,000 clones, approximately 90% seen once. V usage is TRBV28 and J usage is TRBJ2-7; 7 nucleotides match TRBD1. The clonotype comes from an adult with an advanced solid tumor such as melanoma, head and neck, liver or kidney cancer. The sample here was CD4+ or CD8+ T cells sorted from blood, taken in a trial of the OX40 agonist ivuxolimab. The CDR3: CASSGGGTVSYEQYF. The CDR3, as DNA: TGTGCCAGCAGTGGGGGTGGGACAGTCTCCTACGAGCAGTACTTC.